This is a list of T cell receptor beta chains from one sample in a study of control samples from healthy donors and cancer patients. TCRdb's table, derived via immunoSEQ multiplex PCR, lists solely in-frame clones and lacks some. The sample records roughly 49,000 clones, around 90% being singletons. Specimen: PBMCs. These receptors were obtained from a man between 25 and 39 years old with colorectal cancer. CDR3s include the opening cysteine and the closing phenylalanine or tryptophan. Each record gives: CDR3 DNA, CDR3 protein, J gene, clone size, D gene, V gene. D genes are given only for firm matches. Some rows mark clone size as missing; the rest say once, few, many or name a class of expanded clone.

DNA: TGTGCCACCAGCAGAGATGTGGGGATCGACACTGAAGCTTTCTTT; CDR3: CATSRDVGIDTEAFF; J: TRBJ1-1; size: .; D: .; V: TRBV15
DNA: TGCGCCAGCAGCCAATTCCTAGGGGGGACTGAAGCTTTCTTT; CDR3: CASSQFLGGTEAFF; J: TRBJ1-1; size: .; D: .; V: TRBV4-1
DNA: TGCAGCGTTGTCGACAGGGGGCATACAGATACGCAGTATTTT; CDR3: CSVVDRGHTDTQYF; J: TRBJ2-3; size: .; D: TRBD1; V: TRBV29-1
DNA: TGTGCCAGTAGTATCGAGAGCCGCTATGGCTACACCTTC; CDR3: CASSIESRYGYTF; J: TRBJ1-2; size: .; D: .; V: TRBV19
DNA: TGCGCCAGCAGCCAAGGATCCGGGGGGCTCACAGATACGCAGTATTTT; CDR3: CASSQGSGGLTDTQYF; J: TRBJ2-3; size: once; D: .; V: TRBV4-3
DNA: TGTGCCAGCTCACCTACTACGACAGCAGCTAACTATGGCTACACCTTC; CDR3: CASSPTTTAANYGYTF; J: TRBJ1-2; size: .; D: .; V: TRBV18
DNA: TGTGCCAGTAGAAGGCTAGCGGAGAACAATGAGCAGTTCTTC; CDR3: CASRRLAENNEQFF; J: TRBJ2-1; size: .; D: TRBD2; V: TRBV19
DNA: TGTGCCAGCAGCTCCCTAGCGGGGGGTTTGAAAGAGACCCAGTACTTC; CDR3: CASSSLAGGLKETQYF; J: TRBJ2-5; size: .; D: TRBD2; V: TRBV7-9
DNA: TGTGCCAGCAGCTTAGGGCAGGGGGCCCTTCAGTTAGCTAACTATGGCTACACCTTC; CDR3: CASSLGQGALQLANYGYTF; J: TRBJ1-2; size: .; D: TRBD1; V: TRBV7-8
DNA: TGCAGCGCGAGGGGGGAGACTGGGGCCAACGTCCTGACTTTC; CDR3: CSARGETGANVLTF; J: TRBJ2-6; size: .; D: .; V: TRBV29-1
DNA: TGTGCCAGCAGTTACCCTACGGGGGATTGGAATGTAGAGACCCAGTACTTC; CDR3: CASSYPTGDWNVETQYF; J: TRBJ2-5; size: .; D: .; V: TRBV6-2/TRBV6-3
DNA: TGTGCCAGCAGCCACCCTCAGGGCACTGAAGCTTTCTTT; CDR3: CASSHPQGTEAFF; J: TRBJ1-1; size: .; D: .; V: TRBV27
DNA: TGTGCCAGCAGCTTACATCCAGCGGATCAAGAGACCCAGTACTTC; CDR3: CASSLHPADQETQYF; J: TRBJ2-5; size: .; D: .; V: TRBV7-8
DNA: TGTGCCAGCAGTGAGCGACAGGGGCTCCCGAACACTGAAGCTTTCTTT; CDR3: CASSERQGLPNTEAFF; J: TRBJ1-1; size: .; D: TRBD1; V: TRBV27
DNA: TGTGCCAGCAGCCCGACCCTGGGACAGTTGTTCTATGGCTACACCTTC; CDR3: CASSPTLGQLFYGYTF; J: TRBJ1-2; size: .; D: TRBD1; V: TRBV7-9
DNA: TGTGCCAGCTCACCCTTGGGCGCCGTAATTGGAAACACCATATATTTT; CDR3: CASSPLGAVIGNTIYF; J: TRBJ1-3; size: .; D: .; V: TRBV18
DNA: TGTGCCAGCAGGACGTCCCCTCAGGAGACCCAGTACTTC; CDR3: CASRTSPQETQYF; J: TRBJ2-5; size: .; D: .; V: TRBV6-5
DNA: TGTGCCAGTAGTACGATGGACTCCGCGGAGACCCAGTACTTC; CDR3: CASSTMDSAETQYF; J: TRBJ2-5; size: .; D: .; V: TRBV19
DNA: TGTGCCAGCAGCCAAGATTGGACTGGCTCACCCCTCCACTTT; CDR3: CASSQDWTGSPLHF; J: TRBJ1-6; size: .; D: .; V: TRBV14
DNA: TGTGCCAGCAGCCCAGGGACAGGGAGAGTTGAGACCCAGTACTTC; CDR3: CASSPGTGRVETQYF; J: TRBJ2-5; size: .; D: TRBD1; V: TRBV5-4
DNA: TGTGCCAGCATCCTACCCGGGGCGGTCGGCACTGAAGCTTTCTTT; CDR3: CASILPGAVGTEAFF; J: TRBJ1-1; size: .; D: .; V: TRBV7-8
DNA: TGTGCCAGTAGTATAGTGCCCCACTCCGAGCAGTACTTC; CDR3: CASSIVPHSEQYF; J: TRBJ2-7; size: medium-sized; D: .; V: TRBV19
DNA: TGTGCCAGCAGTCGGGACAGGGGGCCGGCGGCTAATGAAAAACTGTTTTTT; CDR3: CASSRDRGPAANEKLFF; J: TRBJ1-4; size: .; D: TRBD1; V: TRBV6-6
DNA: TGCGCCAGCAGCCAAGGGTACCTAAGAAGGGGGTGGGTTACTGAAAAACTGTTTTTT; CDR3: CASSQGYLRRGWVTEKLFF; J: TRBJ1-4; size: .; D: .; V: TRBV4-1
DNA: TGTGCCTGGAGTATCGGGGACAGCATAGGGGCTTTCTTT; CDR3: CAWSIGDSIGAFF; J: TRBJ1-1; size: .; D: TRBD1; V: TRBV30
DNA: TGCAGCGTTGCTTCGGGACAGGGGGTGGGAAAGAGCTCCTACGAGCAGTACTTC; CDR3: CSVASGQGVGKSSYEQYF; J: TRBJ2-7; size: .; D: TRBD1; V: TRBV29-1
DNA: TGTGCCAGCAGCTCGAAGGGGTTGAACACTGAAGCTTTCTTT; CDR3: CASSSKGLNTEAFF; J: TRBJ1-1; size: .; D: .; V: TRBV7-2
DNA: TGTGCCAGCAGCCGTGGAAAACTAGCGGGGGGGCACACAGATACGCAGTATTTT; CDR3: CASSRGKLAGGHTDTQYF; J: TRBJ2-3; size: .; D: TRBD2; V: TRBV3-1/TRBV3-2
DNA: TGTGCCAGCAGCTTAAGGCGACAGGGTCCAGATACGCAGTATTTT; CDR3: CASSLRRQGPDTQYF; J: TRBJ2-3; size: .; D: TRBD1; V: TRBV7-9
DNA: TGTGCCAGCAGGGGACAGGGCATTAATCAGCCCCAGCATTTT; CDR3: CASRGQGINQPQHF; J: TRBJ1-5; size: .; D: TRBD1; V: TRBV6-5
DNA: TGTGCCAGCAGCCAATTCCATCTACGGACAGCCTTAAACACCGGGGAGCTGTTTTTT; CDR3: CASSQFHLRTALNTGELFF; J: TRBJ2-2; size: .; D: .; V: TRBV3-1/TRBV3-2
DNA: TGTGCCAGCAGCTTTAGCGGAGGGCAGGGAGCTTTCTTT; CDR3: CASSFSGGQGAFF; J: TRBJ1-1; size: .; D: .; V: TRBV11-2
DNA: TGTGCCAGCAGCTTAGGCAGCAACTATGGCTACACCTTC; CDR3: CASSLGSNYGYTF; J: TRBJ1-2; size: .; D: .; V: TRBV5-8
DNA: TGTGCCAGCGAAACAGGGTCTGGGGCCAACGTCCTGACTTTC; CDR3: CASETGSGANVLTF; J: TRBJ2-6; size: .; D: .; V: TRBV6-5
DNA: TGTGCCAGTCTACAGGTACCGGAGACCGGGGAGCTGTTTTTT; CDR3: CASLQVPETGELFF; J: TRBJ2-2; size: .; D: .; V: TRBV19
DNA: TGTGCCACCAGCAGAGAGGGTGGTGGGGGACGAGAGACCCAGTACTTC; CDR3: CATSREGGGGRETQYF; J: TRBJ2-5; size: .; D: .; V: TRBV15